This T cell receptor beta chain came from a study of T cell changes during pregnancy in multiple sclerosis. The CDR3 is 17 residues long. V lost 0 bases to trimming and J lost 5 bases; unmatched junction nucleotides: 9. The V gene's germline CDR1 is SGDLS and CDR2 YYNGEE. The data were produced by immunoSEQ multiplex PCR, yet TCRdb's version contains in-frame clones alone and is incomplete. The sample yields fewer than 50,000 clones, around 94% seen once. This TCR came from a female donor with multiple sclerosis, enrolled in a pregnancy study. The chain recombines TRBV9 with TRBJ2-7, with 12 bases lining up with TRBD2. The sample consisted of CD8+ T cells from peripheral blood mononuclear cells, taken before pregnancy. CDR3 nucleotides: TGTGCCAGCAGCGTAGGGGGGCTAGCGGGAGGGTTTCACGAGCAGTACTTC. This gives the protein CASSVGGLAGGFHEQYF.